These 31 T cell receptor beta chains share one sample of origin, sequenced in a study of shared clonotypes between healthy human individuals. Libraries were prepared by immunoSEQ multiplex PCR; TCRdb keeps only in-frame clonotypes and omits some of them. The table shows more than 400,000 clones, with 65% to 85% occurring only once. Sequencing was carried out using PBMCs. These receptors came from a woman aged 40 to 50 in good health. Some clones in this sample may be carry-over from other donors' samples.

Comment on this clone: A far larger clone is just one base off, so this is likely a read error. Other nucleotide sequences in the sample specify the same CDR3. The gene calls are TRBV9 and TRBJ2-5; D is uncertain. CDR1 and CDR2 (germline): SGDLS, YYNGEE. Trimming cost V 3 bases and J 0 bases, with 12 bases left between them. The CDR3 loop spans 15 amino acids. CDR3 loop: CASSGLGADQETQYF. The CDR3 coding sequence is TGTGCCAGCAGCGGCTTGGGTGCAGACCAAGAGACCCAGTACTTC.

The V gene is TRBV4-1, the J gene TRBJ2-3, with 10 bases lining up with TRBD2. V was pared by 1 base and J by 1 base, with 8 bases of the junction left unmatched. This CDR3 has 18 amino acids. Germline CDR1 and CDR2: MGHRA and YSYEKL. The CDR3 DNA is TGCGCCAGCAGCCAAGGTGTAGCGGGAGGACGGGGCACAGATACGCAGTATTTT. This translates into CASSQGVAGGRGTDTQYF.

The chain employs TRBV7-2 and TRBJ1-1; 8 nucleotides line up with TRBD1. The V segment lost 5 bases and the J segment 3 bases; nucleotides outside the gene matches: 2. The V gene's germline CDR1 is SGHTA and CDR2 FQGNSA. CDR3 length: 13 amino acids. The CDR3 loop reads CASSRDRYTEAFF. The CDR3 DNA follows: TGTGCCAGCAGCCGGGACAGGTACACTGAAGCTTTCTTT.

As regards this clone: A far larger clone differs by one base, so this is likely a read error. The chain employs TRBV30 and TRBJ2-5; no reliable D call. From germline, CDR1 is GTSNPN and CDR2 SVGIG (reference sequence). The CDR3 contains 14 residues. V shed 0 bases and J shed 9 bases, with 17 bases lying between them. The CDR3 spells CAWSVLSDGGAQYF. The CDR3 nucleotides read TGTGCCTGGAGTGTACTCAGCGACGGTGGGGCCCAGTACTTC.

The chain joins TRBV7-9 to TRBJ2-5, with D perhaps matching TRBD1 (6 bases). CDR3 size: 17 residues. V lost 3 bases and J 2 bases, leaving 19 bases between the germline ends. Germline CDR1 reads SEHNR; CDR2 reads FQNEAQ (reference sequence). The CDR3: CASSFSLTGGAQETQYF. The CDR3 DNA reads as TGTGCCAGCAGCTTTAGCCTGACAGGTGGGGCACAAGAGACCCAGTACTTC.

This chain links TRBV2 with TRBJ2-7, with TRBD1 identical over 7 bases. V lost 9 bases and J lost 7; bases outside the gene matches: 9. This CDR3 has 12 amino acids. CDR1 and CDR2 (germline): SNHLY, FYNNEI. In nucleotides, the CDR3 is TGTGCCAGTGACAGGGATAGCGATGAGCAGTACTTC. Translation gives CASDRDSDEQYF.

About this clone itself: A far larger clone is one nucleotide away, so this likely arose from a read error. The CDR3 DNA sequence: TGTGCCAGCAGTGATTTGCCCTACGAGCAGTGCTTC. It codes for CASSDLPYEQCF. The V and J genes are TRBV6-1 and TRBJ2-7, with D unclear. CDR3 length: 12 residues. Germline values: CDR1 MNHNS, CDR2 SASEGT.

The chain recombines TRBV27 with TRBJ2-7, with TRBD1 as a possible D gene (6 bases). Deletions cut 2 bases from V and 6 bases from J, with 14 bases between. Germline-derived CDR1 and CDR2 are MNHEY and SMNVEV (reference sequence). The CDR3 contains 14 residues. The CDR3 coding sequence is TGTGCCAGCAGTTTAAGAAGACAGGAGTCCGAGCAGTACTTC. Encoded protein: CASSLRRQESEQYF.

The chain couples TRBV27 to TRBJ1-2; 8 bases are a match to TRBD1. CDR1 is MNHEY, CDR2 SMNVEV, per germline (reference sequence). Trimming at V came to 2 bases and at J to 2 bases, leaving 1 base not matched to a gene. The CDR3 consists of 14 residues. CDR3: CASSLGQGNYGYTF. The CDR3, as DNA: TGTGCCAGCAGTTTAGGACAGGGAAACTATGGCTACACCTTC.

The chain uses TRBV14 and TRBJ2-3; maybe TRBD2 (6 bases). The CDR3 runs to 19 residues. Trimming removed 4 bases at V and 1 base at J, with 24 bases between. Germline V gene lookup returns CDR1 SGHDN and CDR2 FVKESK. CDR3 DNA sequence: TGTGCCAGCAGCCCTCAGACATTTCGGGGGACTTGGGGCACAGATACGCAGTATTTT. Its protein is CASSPQTFRGTWGTDTQYF.

Turning to this clone: A far larger clone is a single base away, which makes a read error likely. The rearrangement joins TRBV5-4 to TRBJ2-2; the D gene is possibly TRBD2 (5 bases). V was pared by 3 bases and J by 9 bases, with 15 bases between. Germline V CDR1 and CDR2: SGHNT, YYREEE (reference sequence). CDR3 size: 14 residues. The CDR3: CASSSGGQTWELFF. The CDR3 DNA sequence: TGTGCCAGCAGCTCCGGAGGTCAGACCTGGGAGCTGTTTTTT.

The chain links TRBV21-1 to TRBJ1-2; TRBD1 is the table's D call, not checked against the DNA. TRBV21-1 is given as a pseudogene. The CDR3 spans 14 residues. CDR3 residues: CASSKAGSNYGYTF. CDR3 sequence (DNA): TGTGCCAGCAGCAAAGCGGGCAGTAACTATGGCTACACCTTC.

The V gene is TRBV20-1, the J gene TRBJ2-1; no clear D. The CDR3 loop spans 10 amino acids. V shed 5 bases and J shed 6 bases, with 5 bases lying between them. Germline lookup yields CDR1 DFQATT and CDR2 SNEGSKA (reference sequence). CDR3 residues: CSAQPNEQFF. In nucleotides, the CDR3 is TGCAGTGCTCAGCCCAATGAGCAGTTCTTC.

V and J are TRBV4-1 and TRBJ2-7, with 7 bases lining up with TRBD2. The V and J ends lost 0 bases and 0 bases, in that order; junction bases with no gene match: 14. The CDR3 spans 19 residues. CDR1 and CDR2 (germline): MGHRA, YSYEKL. The DNA for the CDR3 is TGCGCCAGCAGCCAAGAGAGGACCTCGCTAGCGGAGAGCTCCTACGAGCAGTACTTC. It yields the protein CASSQERTSLAESSYEQYF.

This clone was found many times. The sample has other DNA sequences that encode this CDR3 too. The chain employs TRBV27 and TRBJ2-7; D gene uncertain. The CDR3 covers 13 residues. Between the trimmed V and J ends, which lost 2 bases and 5 bases, there was a span of 10 bases. Germline lookup yields CDR1 MNHEY and CDR2 SMNVEV (reference sequence). The DNA for the CDR3 is TGTGCCAGCAGTTTAAGTCCTTACAACGAGCAGTACTTC. It codes for CASSLSPYNEQYF.

Points on this clone: The sample contains more than one DNA sequence encoding this CDR3. V and J are TRBV5-1 and TRBJ2-2; 7 positions match TRBD1. This CDR3 contains 15 residues. Trimming at V came to 0 bases and at J to 1 base, leaving 0 bases not matched to a gene. Germline V gene lookup returns CDR1 SGHRS and CDR2 YFSETQ. In nucleotides, the CDR3 is TGCGCCAGCAGCTTGGGGACAGGGAACACCGGGGAGCTGTTTTTT. Its protein product is CASSLGTGNTGELFF.

This rearrangement joins TRBV5-4 to TRBJ2-1, with D perhaps TRBD2 (6 bases). Per germline, CDR1 SGHNT and CDR2 YYREEE (reference sequence). This CDR3 is built from 14 residues. Trimming left V 0 bases short and J 3 bases short, with 7 bases between. The CDR3 reads CASSLARGYNEQFF. The CDR3 DNA follows: TGTGCCAGCAGCTTGGCGCGGGGCTACAATGAGCAGTTCTTC.

A remark on this clone: At one end the junction does not follow the germline gene, possibly because of a read error. The chain is built from TRBV5-1 and TRBJ1-5; D is ambiguous. Germline lookup yields CDR1 SGHRS and CDR2 YFSETQ. This CDR3 is 13 amino acids long. The CDR3 protein is CASSLGLHQPQHF. CDR3 bases: TGTGCCAGCAGCTTGGGTCTACATCAGCCCCAGCATTTT. Filled out from reference TRBV5-1 and TRBJ1-5, the complete variable domain reads KAGVTQTPRYLIKTRGQQVTLSCSPISGHRSVSWYQQTPGQGLQFLFEYFSETQRNKGNFPGRFSGRQFSNSRSEMNVSTLELGDSALYLCASSLGLHQPQHFGDGTRLSIL.

Comment on this clone: With a far larger clone one base away, a read error is the likely cause. The chain employs TRBV11-3 and TRBJ2-5; 8 positions match TRBD2. The CDR3 runs to 17 residues. Germline lookup yields CDR1 SGHNT and CDR2 YENEEA. The CDR3 bases are TGTGCCAGCAGCTCTAGCGGCACGGGAGGGCTGGAAGAGACCCTGTACTTC. Amino acid sequence: CASSSSGTGGLEETLYF.

The rearrangement links TRBV28 to TRBJ1-4; 9 nucleotides agree with TRBD1. J was trimmed by 4 bases and V by 8 bases; bases with no gene match: 5. Germline V gives CDR1 MDHEN, CDR2 SYDVKM. The CDR3 extends over 14 amino acids. DNA of the CDR3: TGTGCCAGCTCCCGACAGGGGGGTAATGAAAAACTGTTTTTT. Translation: CASSRQGGNEKLFF.

The gene calls are TRBV5-1 and TRBJ2-7, with 9 bases aligning to TRBD1. Per germline, CDR1 SGHRS and CDR2 YFSETQ. Germline trimming cut 6 bases from V and 1 base from J; bases unmatched to any gene: 5. The CDR3 consists of 14 residues. Written as DNA, the CDR3 is TGCGCCAGCACCTTAGGGACAGGGTCCTACGAGCAGTACTTC. Its translation: CASTLGTGSYEQYF.

The V gene is TRBV9, the J gene TRBJ1-4, with D tentatively TRBD1 (5 bases). From germline, CDR1 is SGDLS and CDR2 YYNGEE. This CDR3 region has 16 residues. The V end lost 0 bases, the J end lost 5 bases, and 14 bases lay between the germline ends. The CDR3 DNA sequence: TGTGCCAGCAGCGTAGCGGGGCAGGCGGGGAATGAAAAACTGTTTTTT. This translates into CASSVAGQAGNEKLFF.

This chain joins TRBV4-1 and TRBJ2-7; 8 bases are a match to TRBD1. The CDR3 is 17 residues long. CDR1 is MGHRA, CDR2 YSYEKL, per germline. J gave up 3 bases and V 0 bases, and 10 bases lay outside the gene matches. In nucleotides, the CDR3 is TGCGCCAGCAGCCAAGATTTCAGGACAGGGAAAATCTACGAGCAGTACTTC. Encoded protein: CASSQDFRTGKIYEQYF.

This chain connects TRBV6-5 to TRBJ2-7; D is ambiguous. Between the trimmed V and J ends, which lost 6 bases and 7 bases, there was a span of 22 bases. The germline gives CDR1 MNHEY, CDR2 SVGAGI. This CDR3 contains 15 residues. Here the CDR3 DNA reads TGTGCCAGCAGCCTCAGTATAGACAAGCTGAAAGAGCAGTACTTC. This encodes CASSLSIDKLKEQYF.

This rearrangement joins TRBV18 to TRBJ1-1, with 8 bases lining up with TRBD1. With V trimmed by 6 bases and J by 7 bases, 7 bases remained unmatched. There are 13 residues in the CDR3. Germline loops: CDR1 KGHSH, CDR2 LQKENI. CDR3 DNA sequence: TGTGCCAGCTCTCACGACAGGGGTGATGAAGCTTTCTTT. Encoded protein: CASSHDRGDEAFF.

At least ten counts were recorded for this clone. The chain recombines TRBV2 with TRBJ1-2; 10 bases map to TRBD1. Trimming at V came to 6 bases and at J to 6 bases, leaving 10 bases not matched to a gene. Germline-derived CDR1 and CDR2 are SNHLY and FYNNEI. The CDR3 runs 15 residues. Here the CDR3 reads CASRRDRGSADGYTF. In DNA form, the CDR3 reads TGTGCCAGCAGGCGGGACAGGGGCTCAGCTGATGGCTACACCTTC. Full variable domain (remainder filled in from reference TRBV2 and TRBJ1-2): EPEVTQTPSHQVTQMGQEVILRCVPISNHLYFYWYRQILGQKVEFLVSFYNNEISEKSEIFDDQFSVERPDGSNFTLKIRSTKLEDSAMYFCASRRDRGSADGYTFGSGTRLTVV.

Concerning this clone: A far larger clone is only one base removed, so a read error is likely. Other DNA sequences in this specimen translate into the identical CDR3. The CDR3 region is CASSALRDRVRNTIYF. DNA for the CDR3: TGTGCCAGCAGTGCTCTCCGGGACAGGGTGAGAAACACCATATATTTC. J is TRBJ1-3 and V is TRBV28; TRBD1 agrees at 9 bases. The CDR3 sequence is 16 residues long. Germline-derived CDR1 and CDR2 are MDHEN and SYDVKM.

The V and J genes are TRBV9 and TRBJ2-3; no clear D gene. The CDR3 loop spans 12 amino acids. The ends were cut back, 1 base at V and 0 bases at J, with 0 bases in the middle. The V gene's germline CDR1 is SGDLS and CDR2 YYNGEE. In DNA, the CDR3 is TGTGCCAGCAGCGTAAGCACAGATACGCAGTATTTT. This translates into CASSVSTDTQYF.

This chain connects TRBV7-9 to TRBJ1-1, with TRBD1 identical over 8 bases. The CDR3 runs to 14 residues. Germline loops: CDR1 SEHNR, CDR2 FQNEAQ (reference sequence). The V and J ends lost 3 bases and 4 bases, in that order; junction bases with no gene match: 4. This chain's CDR3 is CASSFHRGFTEAFF. CDR3 coding DNA: TGTGCCAGCAGCTTTCACAGGGGGTTCACTGAAGCTTTCTTT. Full variable domain (remainder filled in from reference TRBV7-9 and TRBJ1-1): DTGVSQNPRHKITKRGQNVTFRCDPISEHNRLYWYRQTLGQGPEFLTYFQNEAQLEKSRLLSDRFSAERPKGSFSTLEIQRTEQGDSAMYLCASSFHRGFTEAFFGQGTRLTVV.

The chain has TRBV5-1 and TRBJ2-5; D unresolved. Trimming took 0 bases from V and 0 from J, leaving 9 bases between them. The CDR3 is made up of 15 amino acids. Germline-derived CDR1 and CDR2 are SGHRS and YFSETQ. The CDR3 is CASSLGVGNQETQYF. CDR3 DNA sequence: TGCGCCAGCAGCTTGGGAGTGGGGAACCAAGAGACCCAGTACTTC.

The chain has TRBV29-1 and TRBJ1-1, with 7 nucleotides matching TRBD1. V shed 8 bases, J shed 1 base, and the junction held 7 bases outside the gene matches. The CDR3 has 13 amino acids. The germline CDR1 and CDR2 sequences are SQVTM and ANQGSEA. CDR3 loop: CSTETGWNTEAFF. The CDR3 DNA sequence: TGCAGCACGGAGACAGGGTGGAACACTGAAGCTTTCTTT. Combining the CDR3 with reference TRBV29-1 and TRBJ1-1 gives the whole variable domain SAVISQKPSRDICQRGTSLTIQCQVDSQVTMMFWYRQQPGQSLTLIATANQGSEATYESGFVIDKFPISRPNLTFSTLTVSNMSPEDSSIYLCSTETGWNTEAFFGQGTRLTVV.